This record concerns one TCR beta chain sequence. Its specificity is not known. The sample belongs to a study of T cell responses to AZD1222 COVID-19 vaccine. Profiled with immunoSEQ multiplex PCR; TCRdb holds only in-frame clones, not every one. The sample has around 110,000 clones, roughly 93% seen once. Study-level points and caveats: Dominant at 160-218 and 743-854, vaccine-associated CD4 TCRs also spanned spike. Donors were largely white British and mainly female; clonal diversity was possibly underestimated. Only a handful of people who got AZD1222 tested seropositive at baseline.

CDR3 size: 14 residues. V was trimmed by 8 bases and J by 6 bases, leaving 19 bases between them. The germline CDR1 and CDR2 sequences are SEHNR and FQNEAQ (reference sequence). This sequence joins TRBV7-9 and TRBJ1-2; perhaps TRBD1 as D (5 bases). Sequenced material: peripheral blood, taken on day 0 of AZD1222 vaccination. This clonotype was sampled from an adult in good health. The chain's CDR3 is CASGGIEGADGYTF. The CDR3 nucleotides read TGTGCCAGCGGGGGGATTGAGGGCGCAGATGGCTACACCTTC.